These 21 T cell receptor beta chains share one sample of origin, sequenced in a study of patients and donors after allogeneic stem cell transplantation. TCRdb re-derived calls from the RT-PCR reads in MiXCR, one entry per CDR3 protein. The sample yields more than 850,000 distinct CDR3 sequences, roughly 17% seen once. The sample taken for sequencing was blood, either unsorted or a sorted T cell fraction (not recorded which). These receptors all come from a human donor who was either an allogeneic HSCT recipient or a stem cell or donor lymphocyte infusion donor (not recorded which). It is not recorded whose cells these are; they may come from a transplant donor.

The DNA for the CDR3 is TGCGCCAGCAGGGAATCAACTGGACCAGATACGCAGTATTTT. This sequence encodes CASRESTGPDTQYF. This chain connects TRBV5-1 to TRBJ2-3; D is ambiguous. CDR3 size: 14 residues. Trimming took off 5 bases at V and 4 bases at J, with 14 bases between the two ends. Looked up from germline, CDR1 is SGHRS and CDR2 is YFSETQ.

The CDR3 here is CASSYLNQPQHF. DNA of the CDR3: TGTGCCAGCAGTTATCTGAATCAGCCCCAGCATTTT. V gene TRBV6-2 or TRBV6-3 combines with J gene TRBJ1-5; D is undetermined. The V gene's germline CDR1 is MNHEY and CDR2 SVGEGT. V was trimmed by 3 bases and J by 4 bases, leaving 4 bases between them. CDR3 length equals 12 residues.

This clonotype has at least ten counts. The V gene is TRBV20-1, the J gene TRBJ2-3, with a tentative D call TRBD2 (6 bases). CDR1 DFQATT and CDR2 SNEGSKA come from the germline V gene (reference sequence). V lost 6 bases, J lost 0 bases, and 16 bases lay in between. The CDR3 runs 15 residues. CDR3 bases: TGCAGTGCCCTATGGGGGGTTGGGAGCACAGATACGCAGTATTTT. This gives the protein CSALWGVGSTDTQYF.

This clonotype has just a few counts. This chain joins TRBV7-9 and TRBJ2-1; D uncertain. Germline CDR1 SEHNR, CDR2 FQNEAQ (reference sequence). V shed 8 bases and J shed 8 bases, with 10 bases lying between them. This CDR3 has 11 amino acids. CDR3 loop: CASGLSYEQFF. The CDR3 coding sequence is TGTGCCAGCGGATTAAGTTATGAGCAGTTCTTC.

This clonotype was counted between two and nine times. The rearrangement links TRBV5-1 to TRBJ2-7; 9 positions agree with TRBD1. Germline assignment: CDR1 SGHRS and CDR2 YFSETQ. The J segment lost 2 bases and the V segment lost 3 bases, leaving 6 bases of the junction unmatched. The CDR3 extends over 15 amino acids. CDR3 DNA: TGCGCCAGCAGCTGGTCGGGACAGGGAACCTACGAGCAGTACTTC. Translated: CASSWSGQGTYEQYF.

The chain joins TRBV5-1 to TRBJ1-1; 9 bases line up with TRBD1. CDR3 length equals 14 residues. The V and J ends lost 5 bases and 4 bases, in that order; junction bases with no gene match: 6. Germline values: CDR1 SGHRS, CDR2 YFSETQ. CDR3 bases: TGCGCCAGCAGACCGGGACAGGGAATCACTGAAGCTTTCTTT. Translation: CASRPGQGITEAFF.

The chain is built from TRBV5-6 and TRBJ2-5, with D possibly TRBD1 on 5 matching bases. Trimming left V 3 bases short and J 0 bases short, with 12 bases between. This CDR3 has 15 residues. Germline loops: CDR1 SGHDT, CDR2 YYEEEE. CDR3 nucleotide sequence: TGTGCCAGCAGCTCCCAACAGGAGAACCAAGAGACCCAGTACTTC. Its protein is CASSSQQENQETQYF.

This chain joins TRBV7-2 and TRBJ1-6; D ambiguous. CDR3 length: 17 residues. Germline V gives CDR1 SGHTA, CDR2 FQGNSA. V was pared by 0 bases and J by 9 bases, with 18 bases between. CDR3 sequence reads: CASSLAPMILSGSPLHF. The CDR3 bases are TGTGCCAGCAGCTTAGCCCCGATGATCCTTAGTGGTTCACCCCTCCACTTT.

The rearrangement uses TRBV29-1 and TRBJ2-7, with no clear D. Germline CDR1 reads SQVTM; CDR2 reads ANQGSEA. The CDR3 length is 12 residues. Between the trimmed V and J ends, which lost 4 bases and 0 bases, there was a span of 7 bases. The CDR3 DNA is TGCAGCGTTGCTTCTAGCTCCTACGAGCAGTACTTC. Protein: CSVASSSYEQYF.

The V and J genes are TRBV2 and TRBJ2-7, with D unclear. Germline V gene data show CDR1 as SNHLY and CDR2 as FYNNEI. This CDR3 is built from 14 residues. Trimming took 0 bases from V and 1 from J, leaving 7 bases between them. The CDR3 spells CASSEAPVSYEQYF. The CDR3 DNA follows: TGTGCCAGCAGTGAAGCGCCGGTTTCCTACGAGCAGTACTTC. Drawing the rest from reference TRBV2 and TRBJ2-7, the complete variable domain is EPEVTQTPSHQVTQMGQEVILRCVPISNHLYFYWYRQILGQKVEFLVSFYNNEISEKSEIFDDQFSVERPDGSNFTLKIRSTKLEDSAMYFCASSEAPVSYEQYFGPGTRLTVT.

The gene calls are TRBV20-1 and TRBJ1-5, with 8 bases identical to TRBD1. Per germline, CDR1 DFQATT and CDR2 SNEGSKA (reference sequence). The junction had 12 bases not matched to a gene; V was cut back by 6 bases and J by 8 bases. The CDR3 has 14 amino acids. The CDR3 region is CSARDGRGHEPQHF. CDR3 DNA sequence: TGCAGTGCCCGAGACGGCAGGGGGCATGAGCCCCAGCATTTT.

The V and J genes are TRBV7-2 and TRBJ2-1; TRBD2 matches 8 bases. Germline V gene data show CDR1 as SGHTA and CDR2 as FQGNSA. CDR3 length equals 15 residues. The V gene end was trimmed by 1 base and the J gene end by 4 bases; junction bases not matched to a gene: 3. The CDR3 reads CASSLVLADYNEQFF. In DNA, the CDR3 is TGTGCCAGCAGCTTAGTACTAGCGGATTACAATGAGCAGTTCTTC. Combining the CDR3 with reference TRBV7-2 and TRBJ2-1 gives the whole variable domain GAGVSQSPSNKVTEKGKDVELRCDPISGHTALYWYRQSLGQGLEFLIYFQGNSAPDKSGLPSDRFSAERTGGSVSTLTIQRTQQEDSAVYLCASSLVLADYNEQFFGPGTRLTVL.

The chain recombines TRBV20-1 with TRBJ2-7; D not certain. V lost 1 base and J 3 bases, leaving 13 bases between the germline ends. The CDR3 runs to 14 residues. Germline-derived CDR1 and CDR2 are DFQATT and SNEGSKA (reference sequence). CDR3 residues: CSARGRGLFYEQYF. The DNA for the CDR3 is TGCAGTGCTAGAGGTCGTGGTCTCTTCTACGAGCAGTACTTC.

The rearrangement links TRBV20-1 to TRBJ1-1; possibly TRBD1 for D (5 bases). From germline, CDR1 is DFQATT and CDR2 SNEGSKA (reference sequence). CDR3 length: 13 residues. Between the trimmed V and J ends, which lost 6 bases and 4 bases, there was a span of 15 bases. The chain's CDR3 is CSAERRGGTEAFF. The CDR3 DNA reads TGCAGTGCAGAACGGCGGGGGGGCACTGAAGCTTTCTTT.

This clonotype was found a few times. The CDR3 is CASTGVDSPLHF. The CDR3 region has the DNA TGTGCCAGCACAGGGGTGGATTCACCCCTCCACTTT. The chain is built from TRBV28 and TRBJ1-6; D may be TRBD1 (6 bases). There are 12 residues in the CDR3. Per germline, CDR1 MDHEN and CDR2 SYDVKM. Trimming left V 7 bases short and J 8 bases short, with 9 bases between.

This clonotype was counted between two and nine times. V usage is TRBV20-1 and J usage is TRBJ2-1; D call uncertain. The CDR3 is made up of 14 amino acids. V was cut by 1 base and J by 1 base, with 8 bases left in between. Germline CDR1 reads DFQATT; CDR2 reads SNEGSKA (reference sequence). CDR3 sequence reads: CSARVTGSYNEQFF. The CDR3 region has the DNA TGCAGTGCTAGAGTCACGGGTTCCTACAATGAGCAGTTCTTC.

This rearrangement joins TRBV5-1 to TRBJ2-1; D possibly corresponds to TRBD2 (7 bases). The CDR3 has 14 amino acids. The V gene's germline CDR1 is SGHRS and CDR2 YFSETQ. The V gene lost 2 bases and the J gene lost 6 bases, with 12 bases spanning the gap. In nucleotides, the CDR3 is TGCGCCAGCAGCTTAAGGGGGGGAGTCAATGAGCAGTTCTTC. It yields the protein CASSLRGGVNEQFF.

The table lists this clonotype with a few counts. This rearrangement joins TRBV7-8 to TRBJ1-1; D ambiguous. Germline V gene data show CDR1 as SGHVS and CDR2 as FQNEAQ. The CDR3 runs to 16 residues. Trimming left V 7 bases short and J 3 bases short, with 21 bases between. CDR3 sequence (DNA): TGTGCCAGCACCCCCGGGGAGCGGGTAAGGTACACTGAAGCTTTCTTT. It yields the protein CASTPGERVRYTEAFF.

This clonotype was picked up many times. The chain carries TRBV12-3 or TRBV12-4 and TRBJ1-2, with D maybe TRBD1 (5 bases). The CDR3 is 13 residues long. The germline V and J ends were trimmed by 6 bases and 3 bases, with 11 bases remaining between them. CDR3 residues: CASSSGFYYGYTF. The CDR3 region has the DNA TGTGCCAGCAGCTCAGGGTTCTACTATGGCTACACCTTC.

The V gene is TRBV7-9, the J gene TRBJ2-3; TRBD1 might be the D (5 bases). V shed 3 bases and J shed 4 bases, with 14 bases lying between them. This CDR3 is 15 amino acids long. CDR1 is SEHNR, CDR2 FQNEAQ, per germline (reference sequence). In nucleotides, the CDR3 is TGTGCCAGCAGCTTCCACCCGACAGTATCAGATACGCAGTATTTT. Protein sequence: CASSFHPTVSDTQYF. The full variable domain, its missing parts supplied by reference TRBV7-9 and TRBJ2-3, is DTGVSQNPRHKITKRGQNVTFRCDPISEHNRLYWYRQTLGQGPEFLTYFQNEAQLEKSRLLSDRFSAERPKGSFSTLEIQRTEQGDSAMYLCASSFHPTVSDTQYFGPGTRLTVL.

As DNA, the CDR3 is TGTGCCAGCAGCTCCTATCGCGGCAGATACAGGGCTGACGAGACCCAGTACTTC. Its protein is CASSSYRGRYRADETQYF. V usage is TRBV7-8 and J usage is TRBJ2-5; a possible D gene is TRBD1 (6 bases). The V gene's germline CDR1 is SGHVS and CDR2 FQNEAQ. This CDR3 has 18 amino acids. Trimming left V 4 bases short and J 5 bases short, with 26 bases between.